A selection of T cell receptor beta chains follows, all from one sample in a study of blood T cell repertoires in COVID-19. The protocol was immunoSEQ multiplex PCR, while the TCRdb copy is restricted to in-frame clones and leaves out a portion. The data show about 370,000 clones, with 89% seen just once and approximately 3% held by the top ten. The sample consisted of peripheral blood. The receptors were gathered from a woman aged 25 to 39 with COVID-19, enrolled during active disease. CDR3s include the opening cysteine and the closing phenylalanine or tryptophan. The D gene is left open where the match is weak. Clone size is given for some rows only: seen once, a few or many times, or a class if the clone is expanded.

D: .
size: .
V: TRBV6-1
J: TRBJ2-2
length: 15
CDR3: CASSEGTANTGELFF
DNA: TGTGCCAGCAGTGAGGGGACTGCGAACACCGGGGAGCTGTTTTTT

D: .
size: .
V: TRBV10-3
J: TRBJ2-1
length: 15
CDR3: CAASIGSVADNEQFF
DNA: TGTGCCGCTTCGATAGGCTCCGTGGCGGACAATGAGCAGTTCTTC

D: TRBD2
size: .
V: TRBV5-1
J: TRBJ2-1
length: 16
CDR3: CASSWTSGGLNNEQFF
DNA: TGCGCCAGCAGCTGGACTAGCGGGGGGTTAAACAATGAGCAGTTCTTC

D: TRBD1
size: once
V: TRBV29-1
J: TRBJ2-7
length: 14
CDR3: CSVGSGQGSHEQYF
DNA: TGCAGCGTTGGGTCGGGACAGGGTAGCCACGAGCAGTACTTC

D: .
size: once
V: TRBV27
J: TRBJ1-1
length: 13
CDR3: CASSLALNTEAFF
DNA: TGTGCCAGCAGCCTGGCCTTGAACACTGAAGCTTTCTTT

D: .
size: once
V: TRBV5-1
J: TRBJ2-1
length: 13
CDR3: CASSLSVANEQFF
DNA: TGCGCCAGCAGCTTGTCCGTGGCCAATGAGCAGTTCTTC

D: TRBD2
size: .
V: TRBV11-2
J: TRBJ2-3
length: 17
CDR3: CASSFSSLAGCTDTQYF
DNA: TGTGCCAGCAGCTTCTCGAGTCTAGCGGGGTGCACAGATACGCAGTATTTT

D: .
size: .
V: TRBV19
J: TRBJ1-1
length: 13
CDR3: CASSFLEQGGAFF
DNA: TGTGCCAGTAGTTTCCTAGAGCAAGGAGGAGCTTTCTTT

D: TRBD2
size: .
V: TRBV11-2
J: TRBJ2-5
length: 17
CDR3: CASSQRSSGLGGGTQYF
DNA: TGTGCCAGCAGCCAGAGGTCTAGCGGTCTTGGCGGGGGGACCCAGTACTTC

D: TRBD1
size: .
V: TRBV7-2
J: TRBJ2-6
length: 18
CDR3: CASSLGQGSLSGANVLTF
DNA: TGTGCCAGCAGCTTGGGACAGGGATCCCTCTCTGGGGCCAACGTCCTGACTTTC

D: TRBD1
size: .
V: TRBV5-6
J: TRBJ1-1
length: 13
CDR3: CASSLGGGFEAFF
DNA: TGTGCCAGCAGCTTAGGAGGGGGCTTTGAAGCTTTCTTT

D: TRBD2
size: .
V: TRBV19
J: TRBJ2-1
length: 13
CDR3: CASGLAGVNEQFF
DNA: TGTGCCAGTGGTCTAGCGGGGGTAAATGAGCAGTTCTTC

D: TRBD2
size: .
V: TRBV19
J: TRBJ2-1
length: 16
CDR3: CASSIGVGGSYNEQFF
DNA: TGTGCCAGTAGTATCGGGGTCGGCGGGAGCTACAATGAGCAGTTCTTC

D: .
size: .
V: TRBV6-6
J: TRBJ1-3
length: 15
CDR3: CASSYGGNSGNTIYF
DNA: TGTGCCAGCAGTTACGGGGGGAACTCTGGAAACACCATATATTTT

D: TRBD1
size: .
V: TRBV24-1
J: TRBJ1-5
length: 15
CDR3: CATAGVGQGNQPQHF
DNA: TGTGCCACCGCCGGGGTTGGACAGGGGAATCAGCCCCAGCATTTT

D: .
size: few
V: TRBV19
J: TRBJ2-1
length: 14
CDR3: CASSMVGRRDEQFF
DNA: TGTGCCAGTAGTATGGTTGGAAGGAGGGATGAGCAGTTCTTC

D: .
size: .
V: TRBV11-3
J: TRBJ1-1
length: 17
CDR3: CASSQPRRGEGNTEAFF
DNA: TGTGCCAGCAGCCAACCTAGGCGGGGGGAGGGAAACACTGAAGCTTTCTTT

D: .
size: .
V: TRBV12-3/TRBV12-4
J: TRBJ1-2
length: 12
CDR3: CASSTQRQGYTF
DNA: TGTGCCAGCAGCACCCAAAGACAGGGCTACACCTTC

D: TRBD1
size: .
V: TRBV7-2
J: TRBJ1-4
length: 16
CDR3: CASSLVSGTGSEKLFF
DNA: TGTGCCAGCAGCTTAGTTTCCGGGACAGGGAGTGAAAAACTGTTTTTT

D: TRBD1
size: .
V: TRBV5-1
J: TRBJ1-4
length: 15
CDR3: CASSLVTGGGEKLFF
DNA: TGCGCCAGCAGCTTGGTGACAGGGGGCGGCGAAAAACTGTTTTTT

D: .
size: .
V: TRBV27
J: TRBJ1-2
length: 13
CDR3: CASSLRREGGYTF
DNA: TGTGCCAGCAGTTTAAGAAGGGAGGGCGGCTACACCTTC

D: .
size: .
V: TRBV24-1
J: TRBJ2-5
length: 16
CDR3: CATSDFPLSTQETQYF
DNA: TGTGCCACCAGTGATTTCCCCCTTTCCACCCAGGAGACCCAGTACTTC

D: .
size: .
V: TRBV9
J: TRBJ2-6
length: 16
CDR3: CASKGNGDSGANVLTF
DNA: TGTGCCAGCAAGGGGAATGGAGACTCTGGGGCCAACGTCCTGACTTTC

D: TRBD1
size: once
V: TRBV4-1
J: TRBJ1-4
length: 15
CDR3: CASSPTGATNEKLFF
DNA: TGCGCCAGCAGCCCAACAGGGGCAACTAATGAAAAACTGTTTTTT

D: TRBD2
size: .
V: TRBV6-5
J: TRBJ2-1
length: 16
CDR3: CASSLTAGGSYNEQFF
DNA: TGTGCCAGCAGTTTGACAGCGGGGGGCTCCTACAATGAGCAGTTCTTC

D: .
size: .
V: TRBV4-2
J: TRBJ1-2
length: 14
CDR3: CASSQEGGGYGYTF
DNA: TGTGCCAGCAGCCAAGAGGGTGGCGGTTATGGCTACACCTTC

D: .
size: .
V: TRBV5-5
J: TRBJ1-6
length: 14
CDR3: CASSLGGEDSPLHF
DNA: TGTGCCAGCAGCTTGGGGGGAGAGGACTCACCCCTCCACTTT

D: TRBD1
size: once
V: TRBV11-2
J: TRBJ1-1
length: 15
CDR3: CASSSRGQGRTEAFF
DNA: TGTGCCAGCAGCTCCAGGGGACAGGGGAGGACTGAAGCTTTCTTT

D: TRBD1
size: .
V: TRBV6-5
J: TRBJ1-1
length: 15
CDR3: CASSVDRGGYTEAFF
DNA: TGTGCCAGCAGCGTGGACAGGGGAGGGTACACTGAAGCTTTCTTT

D: TRBD1
size: .
V: TRBV5-1
J: TRBJ1-5
length: 13
CDR3: CASRQGFNQPQHF
DNA: TGCGCCAGCAGACAGGGGTTCAATCAGCCCCAGCATTTT

D: TRBD1
size: .
V: TRBV4-1
J: TRBJ2-5
length: 17
CDR3: CASSARQGNVGQETQYF
DNA: TGCGCCAGCAGCGCCCGACAGGGTAATGTCGGCCAAGAGACCCAGTACTTC

D: TRBD1
size: .
V: TRBV4-3
J: TRBJ2-2
length: 15
CDR3: CASSPGQSNTGELFF
DNA: TGCGCCAGCAGCCCGGGACAGAGTAACACCGGGGAGCTGTTTTTT

D: TRBD1
size: .
V: TRBV6-5
J: TRBJ1-1
length: 14
CDR3: CASRWLDRETEAFF
DNA: TGTGCCAGCAGGTGGTTAGACAGGGAAACTGAAGCTTTCTTT

D: .
size: .
V: TRBV9
J: TRBJ1-2
length: 15
CDR3: CASSSRTPGNSGYTF
DNA: TGTGCCAGCAGCTCCAGGACTCCGGGGAACTCCGGCTACACCTTC

D: TRBD1
size: .
V: TRBV18
J: TRBJ1-2
length: 16
CDR3: CASSPSARPPGQSNTF
DNA: TGTGCCAGCTCACCCTCTGCACGCCCACCGGGACAGTCAAACACCTTC

D: .
size: .
V: TRBV12-3/TRBV12-4
J: TRBJ1-2
length: 12
CDR3: CASSSEPGGYTF
DNA: TGTGCCAGCAGTTCTGAGCCGGGAGGCTACACCTTC

D: TRBD2
size: .
V: TRBV7-9
J: TRBJ2-7
length: 14
CDR3: CASSLAGGNYEQYF
DNA: TGTGCCAGCAGCTTAGCGGGGGGGAACTACGAGCAGTACTTC

D: TRBD1
size: .
V: TRBV12-3/TRBV12-4
J: TRBJ1-6
length: 13
CDR3: CASSWTGSSPLHF
DNA: TGTGCCAGCAGCTGGACAGGGTCGTCACCCCTCCACTTT

D: TRBD2
size: once
V: TRBV27
J: TRBJ2-3
length: 17
CDR3: CASSFLGEGGTTDTQYF
DNA: TGTGCCAGCAGTTTTTTGGGGGAGGGCGGAACCACAGATACGCAGTATTTT

D: TRBD1
size: .
V: TRBV4-1
J: TRBJ2-3
length: 19
CDR3: CASSQVFPPTGSSTDTQYF
DNA: TGCGCCAGCAGCCAGGTGTTCCCCCCGACAGGGTCTAGCACAGATACGCAGTATTTT

D: TRBD2
size: .
V: TRBV7-9
J: TRBJ2-5
length: 18
CDR3: CASSPDLGIAGTKETQYF
DNA: TGTGCCAGCAGCCCAGACTTAGGAATAGCGGGAACCAAAGAGACCCAGTACTTC

D: TRBD2
size: .
V: TRBV27
J: TRBJ2-3
length: 15
CDR3: CASSSGLADTDTQYF
DNA: TGTGCCAGCAGTTCGGGACTAGCGGACACAGATACGCAGTATTTT

D: .
size: .
V: TRBV4-1
J: TRBJ1-1
length: 15
CDR3: CASSQGWRLNTEAFF
DNA: TGCGCCAGCAGCCAAGGATGGCGGTTGAACACTGAAGCTTTCTTT

D: .
size: .
V: TRBV11-2
J: TRBJ1-2
length: 15
CDR3: CASSLDHTSNYGYTF
DNA: TGTGCCAGCAGCTTAGATCACACATCAAACTATGGCTACACCTTC

D: .
size: .
V: TRBV20-1
J: TRBJ2-3
length: 11
CDR3: CSAGSTDTQYF
DNA: TGCAGTGCCGGGAGTACAGATACGCAGTATTTT

D: .
size: few
V: TRBV7-8
J: TRBJ1-2
length: 14
CDR3: CASSPRTSGDGYTF
DNA: TGTGCCAGCAGCCCCAGGACCTCAGGGGATGGCTACACCTTC

D: .
size: once
V: TRBV19
J: TRBJ1-5
length: 16
CDR3: CASSMPAGLRNQPQHF
DNA: TGTGCCAGTAGTATGCCAGCGGGACTTAGGAATCAGCCCCAGCATTTT

D: .
size: few
V: TRBV5-4
J: TRBJ1-1
length: 13
CDR3: CASRGQSNTEAFF
DNA: TGTGCCAGCCGGGGACAATCGAACACTGAAGCTTTCTTT

D: .
size: .
V: TRBV12-3/TRBV12-4
J: TRBJ2-1
length: 12
CDR3: CASSSSSGEQFF
DNA: TGTGCCAGCAGTTCTTCCTCAGGGGAGCAGTTCTTC

D: .
size: .
V: TRBV2
J: TRBJ1-5
length: 14
CDR3: CASSEQVGNQPQHF
DNA: TGTGCCAGCAGTGAACAGGTGGGCAATCAGCCCCAGCATTTT

D: TRBD1
size: .
V: TRBV9
J: TRBJ2-7
length: 15
CDR3: CASSPVGTGAYEQYF
DNA: TGTGCCAGCAGCCCAGTAGGGACAGGGGCCTACGAGCAGTACTTC

D: TRBD2
size: .
V: TRBV11-3
J: TRBJ2-2
length: 16
CDR3: CASSRGGSGNTGELFF
DNA: TGTGCCAGCAGCCGGGGGGGCAGCGGGAACACCGGGGAGCTGTTTTTT

D: TRBD1
size: .
V: TRBV29-1
J: TRBJ1-1
length: 15
CDR3: CSVWAGVPGGSEAFF
DNA: TGCAGCGTCTGGGCGGGGGTCCCAGGGGGCAGTGAAGCTTTCTTT

D: .
size: .
V: TRBV7-9
J: TRBJ1-6
length: 14
CDR3: CASSPNRGNSPLHF
DNA: TGTGCCAGCAGCCCCAACCGGGGTAATTCACCCCTCCACTTT

D: .
size: .
V: TRBV7-8
J: TRBJ2-2
length: 15
CDR3: CASSLAGGGTGELFF
DNA: TGTGCCAGCAGCTTAGCGGGAGGGGGCACCGGGGAGCTGTTTTTT

D: TRBD1
size: once
V: TRBV5-5
J: TRBJ2-3
length: 18
CDR3: CASSSASVGTGVIDTQYF
DNA: TGTGCCAGCAGCTCGGCTTCAGTCGGGACAGGGGTGATAGATACGCAGTATTTT

D: .
size: .
V: TRBV10-3
J: TRBJ1-4
length: 13
CDR3: CAISSGGNEKLFF
DNA: TGTGCCATCAGTTCTGGGGGCAATGAAAAACTGTTTTTT